A single sample gave rise to the 21 T cell receptor beta chains below, sequenced in a study of beta chain features in type 1 diabetes. Whole-study findings and limits: Type 1 diabetes patients showed a moderate but significant shortening of TCRB CDR3s in all four CD4+ subsets.

These receptors have no identified antigens. Of the isolated RNA, all was reverse transcribed, and so the sequenced material was expressed TCRB transcripts. TCRdb's copy holds only in-frame clones and misses some; the assay was immunoSEQ multiplex PCR. The sample consists of 300,000 to 450,000 clones, roughly 12% of them appearing once. Sequences were obtained from naive CD4+ T cells from blood. The receptors here all came from a young woman with type 1 diabetes.

This clone has just a few counts. The V and J genes are TRBV27 and TRBJ2-1, with D maybe TRBD2 (5 bases). There are 17 residues in the CDR3. Trimming took 5 bases from V and 8 from J, leaving 25 bases between them. Germline CDR1 and CDR2: MNHEY and SMNVEV (reference sequence). The CDR3 DNA is TGTGCCAGCAGTACCAGACTATTATCGTCTTTTCGGCATGAGCAGTTCTTC. Translation: CASSTRLLSSFRHEQFF.

The chain has TRBV29-1 and TRBJ2-3; D gene unclear. The V end lost 4 bases, the J end lost 2 bases, and 10 bases lay between the germline ends. Germline CDR1 and CDR2: SQVTM and ANQGSEA. CDR3 size: 13 residues. CDR3 nucleotides: TGCAGCGTTGTTGGCAGGAACACAGATACGCAGTATTTT. It yields the protein CSVVGRNTDTQYF.

The chain has TRBV6-5 and TRBJ1-4; 10 bases are a match to TRBD1. V shed 2 bases and J 8 bases; nucleotides not matched to a gene: 5. This CDR3 has 15 amino acids. Germline V lookup: CDR1 MNHEY, CDR2 SVGAGI. The DNA of the CDR3 is TGTGCCAGCAGTTACCTTGGGACAGGGGACGAAAAACTGTTTTTT. This sequence encodes CASSYLGTGDEKLFF.

The chain is built from TRBV2 and TRBJ1-2; D might be TRBD1 (6 bases). Germline V gives CDR1 SNHLY, CDR2 FYNNEI. The CDR3 has 13 residues. Trimming removed 3 bases from V and 4 bases from J, with 9 bases in between. CDR3 sequence: CASSEEQGYGYTF. The DNA of the CDR3 is TGTGCCAGCAGTGAGGAACAGGGCTATGGCTACACCTTC.

The rearrangement uses TRBV9 and TRBJ2-5; TRBD1 aligns across 8 bases. Trimming removed 0 bases from V and 5 bases from J; junction bases left unmatched: 6. Germline V gene sequence: CDR1 SGDLS, CDR2 YYNGEE. The CDR3 is made up of 15 amino acids. The CDR3 DNA sequence: TGTGCCAGCAGCGTAGGGATCGGGGACAGGGAGACCCAGTACTTC. Amino acid sequence: CASSVGIGDRETQYF.

J is TRBJ2-5 and V is TRBV4-1; 7 positions agree with TRBD2. The CDR3 contains 18 residues. The junction had 14 bases not matched to a gene; V was cut back by 1 base and J by 3 bases. The germline CDR1 and CDR2 sequences are MGHRA and YSYEKL. CDR3 sequence reads: CASSQVGRERGPKETQYF. In DNA form, the CDR3 reads TGCGCCAGCAGCCAAGTGGGGCGTGAGCGGGGACCGAAAGAGACCCAGTACTTC.

This clone came up a few times. The genes are TRBV30 and TRBJ1-4, with D unclear. The germline V gene encodes CDR1 GTSNPN and CDR2 SVGIG (reference sequence). V lost 3 bases, J lost 4 bases, and 6 bases lay in between. This CDR3 has 12 amino acids. The CDR3 reads CAWSPLNEKLFF. The CDR3 DNA reads as TGTGCCTGGAGCCCTCTTAATGAAAAACTGTTTTTT.

This chain uses TRBV7-6 with TRBJ2-7; D is unclear. V dropped 0 bases and J dropped 0 bases, with 3 bases sitting between them. The germline CDR1 and CDR2 sequences are SGHVS and FNYEAQ. This CDR3 is built from 13 residues. Written as DNA, the CDR3 is TGTGCCAGCAGCTTAGCTTACTCCTACGAGCAGTACTTC. Its translation: CASSLAYSYEQYF.

The J gene is TRBJ2-1, the V gene TRBV13, with TRBD2 as a possible D gene (6 bases). The CDR3 is 16 residues long. Per the germline V gene, CDR1 is PRHDT and CDR2 is FYEKMQ (reference sequence). Trimming shortened V by 0 bases and J by 1 base, and 10 bases separated the two germline ends. CDR3 nucleotides: TGTGCCAGCAGCTTAGGGTCGGGAGCATCCTACAATGAGCAGTTCTTC. Amino acid sequence: CASSLGSGASYNEQFF. The entire variable domain, with the rest obtained from reference TRBV13 and TRBJ2-1, is as follows: AAGVIQSPRHLIKEKRETATLKCYPIPRHDTVYWYQQGPGQDPQFLISFYEKMQSDKGSIPDRFSAQQFSDYHSELNMSSLELGDSALYFCASSLGSGASYNEQFFGPGTRLTVL.

This clone occurred a few times. The chain couples TRBV29-1 to TRBJ1-1, with TRBD1 as a possible D gene (6 bases). V lost 4 bases, J lost 0 bases, and 12 bases lay in between. This CDR3 is 14 amino acids long. Germline V gene data show CDR1 as SQVTM and CDR2 as ANQGSEA. The CDR3 coding sequence is TGCAGCGTTGCCAGGGGACCCCTGAACACTGAAGCTTTCTTT. Translation: CSVARGPLNTEAFF.

The rearrangement uses TRBV7-9 and TRBJ2-1, with 16 nucleotides matching TRBD2. CDR1 SEHNR and CDR2 FQNEAQ come from the germline V gene (reference sequence). V dropped 5 bases and J dropped 0; count of bases not matched to a gene: 7. This CDR3 is built from 19 residues. This CDR3 reads CASSLGTSGRVNSYNEQFF. The CDR3 region has the DNA TGTGCCAGCAGCCTAGGGACTAGCGGGAGGGTAAACTCCTACAATGAGCAGTTCTTC.

The chain uses TRBV9 and TRBJ2-5; weak D call: TRBD2 (6 bases). The CDR3 loop spans 13 amino acids. Trimming removed 5 bases from V and 3 bases from J, with 11 bases in between. Germline loops: CDR1 SGDLS, CDR2 YYNGEE. The CDR3 region has the DNA TGTGCCAGCAGAGGCGGAGGGGAAGAGACCCAGTACTTC. Its translation: CASRGGGEETQYF.

This chain uses TRBV7-2 with TRBJ1-5; D unresolved. Germline V CDR1 and CDR2: SGHTA, FQGNSA. The V end lost 6 bases, the J end lost 3 bases, and 9 bases lay between the germline ends. This CDR3 spans 13 amino acids. The CDR3 protein is CASSEEVNQPQHF. The CDR3 nucleotides are TGTGCCAGCAGTGAAGAGGTCAATCAGCCCCAGCATTTT. Based on the CDR3 plus reference TRBV7-2 and TRBJ1-5, the full variable domain is GAGVSQSPSNKVTEKGKDVELRCDPISGHTALYWYRQSLGQGLEFLIYFQGNSAPDKSGLPSDRFSAERTGGSVSTLTIQRTQQEDSAVYLCASSEEVNQPQHFGDGTRLSIL.

The chain uses TRBV9 and TRBJ1-6; TRBD1 aligns across 7 bases. V dropped 4 bases and J dropped 9; count of bases not matched to a gene: 13. The length of the CDR3 is 16 residues. In germline, CDR1 is SGDLS, CDR2 YYNGEE. This chain's CDR3 is CASSSTPDRVASPLHF. For the CDR3, the DNA is TGTGCCAGCAGCTCAACCCCCGACAGGGTGGCTTCACCCCTCCACTTT.

The genes are TRBV11-2 and TRBJ2-7; D call uncertain. CDR3 length: 14 residues. The germline V gene has CDR1 SGHAT and CDR2 FQNNGV. Trimming pared 5 bases from V and 5 bases from J, leaving 16 bases between. CDR3 sequence: CASSRLIPADEQYF. The CDR3 region has the DNA TGTGCCAGCAGCCGCCTAATCCCCGCGGACGAGCAGTACTTC.

V gene TRBV30 combines with J gene TRBJ2-1; 7 bases agree with TRBD2. CDR1 GTSNPN and CDR2 SVGIG come from the germline V gene (reference sequence). The CDR3 has 11 residues. The V gene end was trimmed by 8 bases and the J gene end by 4 bases; junction bases not matched to a gene: 2. CDR3 in amino acids: CARGDYNEQFF. CDR3 DNA sequence: TGTGCCCGGGGGGATTACAATGAGCAGTTCTTC.

This clone turned up a few times. The rearrangement joins TRBV14 to TRBJ1-6; TRBD1 aligns across 8 bases. J was trimmed by 10 bases and V by 0 bases; bases with no gene match: 11. Germline V CDR1 and CDR2: SGHDN, FVKESK. The CDR3 sequence is 17 residues long. As DNA, the CDR3 is TGTGCCAGCAGCCAAGAATTCGGGGACAGGCCGAAATCACCCCTCCACTTT. This encodes CASSQEFGDRPKSPLHF.

The rearrangement joins TRBV5-1 to TRBJ2-1, with D perhaps TRBD2 (6 bases). The V end was cut by 3 bases, the J end by 10 bases, with 17 bases between. The CDR3 loop spans 14 amino acids. Per the germline V gene, CDR1 is SGHRS and CDR2 is YFSETQ. CDR3 DNA sequence: TGCGCCAGCAGCTGGGGACTCGTGGGGCAAGAGCAGTTCTTC. This encodes CASSWGLVGQEQFF.

This clone has just a few counts. For the CDR3, the DNA is TGCAGCGTGGGGGCGGGCTTACACACCTACGAGCAGTACTTC. It is translated as CSVGAGLHTYEQYF. This chain connects TRBV29-1 to TRBJ2-7; possibly TRBD1 for D (6 bases). The V gene's germline CDR1 is SQVTM and CDR2 ANQGSEA. The CDR3 spans 14 residues. V lost 6 bases, J lost 2 bases, and 17 bases lay in between.

CDR3 coding DNA: TGTGCCAGCAGTCGGACAGGGACATCTGGGGCCAACGTCCTGACTTTC. This translates into CASSRTGTSGANVLTF. The chain recombines TRBV28 with TRBJ2-6; 8 positions agree with TRBD1. V dropped 5 bases and J dropped 1; count of bases not matched to a gene: 4. Germline CDR1 MDHEN, CDR2 SYDVKM. The CDR3 is 16 amino acids.

A few counts support this clone. For the CDR3, the DNA is TGTGCCAGCGCAGTTCAGGGAATTGTCACAGATACGCAGTATTTT. Amino acids: CASAVQGIVTDTQYF. The chain joins TRBV2 to TRBJ2-3, with D perhaps matching TRBD1 (5 bases). Trimming took off 8 bases at V and 2 bases at J, with 17 bases between the two ends. CDR3 size: 15 residues. Germline V gives CDR1 SNHLY, CDR2 FYNNEI.